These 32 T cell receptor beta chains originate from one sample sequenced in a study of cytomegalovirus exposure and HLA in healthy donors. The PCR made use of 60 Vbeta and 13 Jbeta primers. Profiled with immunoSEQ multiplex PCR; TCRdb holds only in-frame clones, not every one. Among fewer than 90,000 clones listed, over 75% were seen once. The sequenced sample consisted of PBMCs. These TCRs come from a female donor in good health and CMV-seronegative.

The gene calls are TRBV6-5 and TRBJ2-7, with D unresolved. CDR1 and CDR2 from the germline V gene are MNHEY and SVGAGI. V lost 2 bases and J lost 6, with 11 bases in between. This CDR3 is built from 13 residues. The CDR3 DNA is TGTGCCAGCAGTTACGGTACAGTGGGCGAGCAGTACTTC. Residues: CASSYGTVGEQYF.

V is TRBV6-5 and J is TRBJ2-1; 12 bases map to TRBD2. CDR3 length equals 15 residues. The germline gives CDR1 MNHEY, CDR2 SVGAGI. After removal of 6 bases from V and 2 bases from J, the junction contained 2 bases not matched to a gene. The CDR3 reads CASRRTSGTYNEQFF. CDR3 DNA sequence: TGTGCCAGCAGACGGACTAGCGGGACCTACAATGAGCAGTTCTTC.

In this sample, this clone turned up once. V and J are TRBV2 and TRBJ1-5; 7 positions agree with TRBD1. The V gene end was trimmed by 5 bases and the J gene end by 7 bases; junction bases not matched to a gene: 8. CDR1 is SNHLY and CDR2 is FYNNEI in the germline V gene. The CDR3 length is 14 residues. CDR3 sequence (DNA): TGTGCCAGCAGTCGACAGGGCCAGGGGCAGCCCCAGCATTTT. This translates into CASSRQGQGQPQHF.

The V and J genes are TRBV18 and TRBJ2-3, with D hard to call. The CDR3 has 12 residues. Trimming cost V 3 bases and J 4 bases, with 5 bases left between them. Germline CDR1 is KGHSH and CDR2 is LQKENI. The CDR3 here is CASSPLSDTQYF. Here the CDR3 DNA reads TGTGCCAGCTCACCCCTCTCAGATACGCAGTATTTT.

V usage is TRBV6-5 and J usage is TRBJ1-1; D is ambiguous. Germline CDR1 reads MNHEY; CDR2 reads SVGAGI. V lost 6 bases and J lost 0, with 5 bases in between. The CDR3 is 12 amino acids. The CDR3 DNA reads TGTGCCAGCAGAGCCCTGAACACTGAAGCTTTCTTT. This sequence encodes CASRALNTEAFF.

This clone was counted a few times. The CDR3 DNA reads TGTGCCAGCTCATTCGGGACAGGCCCCGATATTGGCTACACCTTC. Translating gives CASSFGTGPDIGYTF. The gene calls are TRBV18 and TRBJ1-2, with TRBD1 matching over 8 bases. CDR1 is KGHSH, CDR2 LQKENI, per germline. With 5 bases clipped from V and 7 bases from J, the junction kept 12 bases outside the gene matches. The CDR3 runs 15 residues.

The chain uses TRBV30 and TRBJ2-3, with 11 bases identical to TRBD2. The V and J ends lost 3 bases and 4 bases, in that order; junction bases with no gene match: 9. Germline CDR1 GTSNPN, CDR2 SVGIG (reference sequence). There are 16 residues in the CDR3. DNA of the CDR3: TGTGCCTGGAGCCCCGCCCTAGCGGGGGGCGCAGATACGCAGTATTTT. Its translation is CAWSPALAGGADTQYF. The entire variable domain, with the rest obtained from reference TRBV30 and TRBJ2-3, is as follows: SQTIHQWPATLVQPVGSPLSLECTVEGTSNPNLYWYRQAAGRGLQLLFYSVGIGQISSEVPQNLSASRPQDRQFILSSKKLLLSDSGFYLCAWSPALAGGADTQYFGPGTRLTVL.

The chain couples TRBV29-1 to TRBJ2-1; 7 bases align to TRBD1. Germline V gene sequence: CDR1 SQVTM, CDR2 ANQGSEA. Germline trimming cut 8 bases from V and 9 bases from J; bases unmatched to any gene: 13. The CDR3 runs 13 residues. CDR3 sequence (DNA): TGCAGCACCACAGGGGCGCCTGTGGCTGAGCAGTTCTTC. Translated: CSTTGAPVAEQFF.

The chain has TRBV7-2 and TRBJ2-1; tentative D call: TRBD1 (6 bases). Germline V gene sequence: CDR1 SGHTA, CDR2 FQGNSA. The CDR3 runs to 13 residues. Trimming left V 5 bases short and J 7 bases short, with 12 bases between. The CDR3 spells CASSPIQGNEQFF. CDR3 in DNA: TGTGCCAGCAGCCCAATACAGGGAAATGAGCAGTTCTTC.

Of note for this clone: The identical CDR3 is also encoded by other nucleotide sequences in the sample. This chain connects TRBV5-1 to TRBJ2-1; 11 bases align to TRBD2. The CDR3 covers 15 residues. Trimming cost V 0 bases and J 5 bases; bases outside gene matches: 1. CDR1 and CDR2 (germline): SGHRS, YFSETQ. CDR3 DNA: TGCGCCAGCAGCTTGGGACTAGCGGGGAACAATGAGCAGTTCTTC. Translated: CASSLGLAGNNEQFF.

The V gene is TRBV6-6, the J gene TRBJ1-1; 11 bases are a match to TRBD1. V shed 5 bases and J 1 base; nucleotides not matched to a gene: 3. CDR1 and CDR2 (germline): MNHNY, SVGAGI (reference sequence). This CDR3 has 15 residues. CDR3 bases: TGTGCCAGCAGTCCCGGACAGGGGGCGAACACTGAAGCTTTCTTT. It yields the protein CASSPGQGANTEAFF.

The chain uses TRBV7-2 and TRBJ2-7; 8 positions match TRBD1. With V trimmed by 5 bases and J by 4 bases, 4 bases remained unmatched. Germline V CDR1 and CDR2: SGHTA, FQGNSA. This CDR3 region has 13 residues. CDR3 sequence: CASSVDRGYEQYF. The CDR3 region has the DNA TGTGCCAGCAGCGTCGACAGGGGTTACGAGCAGTACTTC.

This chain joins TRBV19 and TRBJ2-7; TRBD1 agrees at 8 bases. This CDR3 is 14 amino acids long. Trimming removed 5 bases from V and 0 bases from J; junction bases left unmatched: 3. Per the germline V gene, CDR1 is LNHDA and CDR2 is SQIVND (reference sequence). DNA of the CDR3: TGTGCCAGTAGTCCGGGACAGGCCTCCTACGAGCAGTACTTC. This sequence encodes CASSPGQASYEQYF.

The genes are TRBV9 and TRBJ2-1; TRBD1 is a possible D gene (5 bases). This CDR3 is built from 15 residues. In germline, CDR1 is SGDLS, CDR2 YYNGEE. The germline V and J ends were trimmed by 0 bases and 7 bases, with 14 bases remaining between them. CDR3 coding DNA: TGTGCCAGCAGCGTAGGGGCAGGGAAGAGGAATGAGCAGTTCTTC. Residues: CASSVGAGKRNEQFF.

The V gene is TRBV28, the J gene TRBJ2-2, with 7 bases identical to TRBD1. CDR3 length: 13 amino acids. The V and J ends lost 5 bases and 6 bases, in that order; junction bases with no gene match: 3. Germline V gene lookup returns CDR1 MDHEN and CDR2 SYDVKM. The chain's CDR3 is CASSTGAAGELFF. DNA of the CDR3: TGTGCCAGCAGTACAGGGGCGGCCGGGGAGCTGTTTTTT.

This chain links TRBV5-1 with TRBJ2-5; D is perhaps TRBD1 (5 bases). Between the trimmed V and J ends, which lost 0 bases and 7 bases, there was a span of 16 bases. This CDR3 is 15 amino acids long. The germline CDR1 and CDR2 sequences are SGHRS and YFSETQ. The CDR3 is CASSLVGLEEGTQYF. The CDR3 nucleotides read TGCGCCAGCAGCTTGGTGGGGCTTGAGGAAGGGACCCAGTACTTC.

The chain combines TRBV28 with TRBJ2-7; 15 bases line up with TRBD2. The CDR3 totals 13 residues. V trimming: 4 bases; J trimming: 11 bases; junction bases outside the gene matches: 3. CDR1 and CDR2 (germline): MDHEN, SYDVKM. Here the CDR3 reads CASSSGLAGGKYF. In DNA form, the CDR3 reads TGTGCCAGCAGTTCGGGACTAGCGGGAGGAAAGTACTTC. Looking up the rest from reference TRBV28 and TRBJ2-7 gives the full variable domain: DVKVTQSSRYLVKRTGEKVFLECVQDMDHENMFWYRQDPGLGLRLIYFSYDVKMKEKGDIPEGYSVSREKKERFSLILESASTNQTSMYLCASSSGLAGGKYFGPGTRLTVT.

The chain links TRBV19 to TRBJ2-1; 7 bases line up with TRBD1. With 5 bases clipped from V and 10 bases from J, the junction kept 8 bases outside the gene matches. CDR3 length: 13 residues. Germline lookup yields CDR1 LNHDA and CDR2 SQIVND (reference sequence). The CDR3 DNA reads TGTGCCAGTAGTTTGACAGGGTATGACGAGCAGTTCTTC. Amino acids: CASSLTGYDEQFF.

CDR3 DNA: TGCGCCAGCAGCTTGGGGGGCAGGGAAGTGAGAGTCGAGAACACTGAAGCTTTCTTT. It codes for CASSLGGREVRVENTEAFF. The rearrangement uses TRBV5-1 and TRBJ1-1; TRBD1 might be the D (5 bases). CDR1 and CDR2 from the germline V gene are SGHRS and YFSETQ. The CDR3 covers 19 residues. The ends were cut back, 0 bases at V and 1 base at J, with 22 bases in the middle.

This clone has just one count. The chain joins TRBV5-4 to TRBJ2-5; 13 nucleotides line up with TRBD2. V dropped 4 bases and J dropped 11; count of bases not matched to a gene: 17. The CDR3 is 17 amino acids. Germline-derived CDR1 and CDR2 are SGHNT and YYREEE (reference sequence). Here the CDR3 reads CASSTGTSGILYKEQYF. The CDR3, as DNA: TGTGCCAGCAGCACGGGGACTAGCGGGATCCTTTATAAAGAGCAGTACTTC.

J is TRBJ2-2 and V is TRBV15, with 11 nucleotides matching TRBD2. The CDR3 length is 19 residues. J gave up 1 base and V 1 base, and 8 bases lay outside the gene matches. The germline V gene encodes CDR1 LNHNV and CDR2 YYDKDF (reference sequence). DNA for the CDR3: TGTGCCACCAGCAGAGGGGTGACTAGCGGGATCCAGAACACCGGGGAGCTGTTTTTT. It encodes CATSRGVTSGIQNTGELFF.

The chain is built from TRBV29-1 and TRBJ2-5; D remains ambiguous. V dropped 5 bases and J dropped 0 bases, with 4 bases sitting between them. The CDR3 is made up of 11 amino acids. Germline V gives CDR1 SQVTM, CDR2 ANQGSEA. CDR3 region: CSVQYQETQYF. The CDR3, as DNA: TGCAGCGTTCAGTACCAAGAGACCCAGTACTTC.

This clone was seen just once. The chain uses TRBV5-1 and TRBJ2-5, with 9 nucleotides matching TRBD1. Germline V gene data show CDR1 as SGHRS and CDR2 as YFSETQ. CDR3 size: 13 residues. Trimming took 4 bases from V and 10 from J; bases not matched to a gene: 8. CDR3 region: CASSTGQGMDQYF. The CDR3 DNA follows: TGCGCCAGCAGCACCGGACAGGGGATGGACCAGTACTTC.

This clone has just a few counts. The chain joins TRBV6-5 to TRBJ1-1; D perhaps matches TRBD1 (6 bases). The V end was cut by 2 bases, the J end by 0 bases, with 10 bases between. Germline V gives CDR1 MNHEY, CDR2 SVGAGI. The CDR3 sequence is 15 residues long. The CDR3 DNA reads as TGTGCCAGCAGTTACGCAGGGACAATGAACACTGAAGCTTTCTTT. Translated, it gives CASSYAGTMNTEAFF.

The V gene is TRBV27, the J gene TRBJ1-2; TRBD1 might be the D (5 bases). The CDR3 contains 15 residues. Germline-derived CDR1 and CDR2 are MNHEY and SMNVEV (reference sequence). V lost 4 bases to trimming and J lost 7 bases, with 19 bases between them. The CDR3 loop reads CASSSPTSQGSGYTF. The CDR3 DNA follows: TGTGCCAGCAGTTCCCCAACCTCCCAGGGATCTGGCTACACCTTC.

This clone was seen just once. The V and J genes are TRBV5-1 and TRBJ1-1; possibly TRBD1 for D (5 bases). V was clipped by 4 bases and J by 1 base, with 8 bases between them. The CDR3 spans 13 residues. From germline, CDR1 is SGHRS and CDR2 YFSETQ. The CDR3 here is CASSITGNTEAFF. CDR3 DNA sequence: TGCGCCAGCAGCATTACAGGGAACACTGAAGCTTTCTTT.

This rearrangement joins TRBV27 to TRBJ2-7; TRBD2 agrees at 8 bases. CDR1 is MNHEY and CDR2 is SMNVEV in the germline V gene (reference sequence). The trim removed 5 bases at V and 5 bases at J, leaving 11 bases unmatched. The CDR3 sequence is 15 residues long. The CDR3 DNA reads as TGTGCCAGCAGTCCCCGGGGGGGACCATCCGACGAGCAGTACTTC. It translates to CASSPRGGPSDEQYF.

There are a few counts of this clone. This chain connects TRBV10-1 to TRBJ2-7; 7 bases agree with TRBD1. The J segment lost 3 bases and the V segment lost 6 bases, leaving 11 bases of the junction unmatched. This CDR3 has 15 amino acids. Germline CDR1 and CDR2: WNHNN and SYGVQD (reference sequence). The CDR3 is CASSRDSLGYYEQYF. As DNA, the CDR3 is TGCGCCAGCAGCCGGGACAGTTTGGGGTACTACGAGCAGTACTTC.

CDR3 loop: CASSLGTGTGVGELFF. The CDR3 nucleotides read TGCGCCAGCAGCTTAGGGACCGGGACAGGGGTCGGGGAGCTGTTTTTT. The V gene is TRBV5-1, the J gene TRBJ2-2; 10 bases line up with TRBD1. Germline trimming cut 2 bases from V and 7 bases from J; bases unmatched to any gene: 8. Germline V gives CDR1 SGHRS, CDR2 YFSETQ. The CDR3 runs 16 residues.

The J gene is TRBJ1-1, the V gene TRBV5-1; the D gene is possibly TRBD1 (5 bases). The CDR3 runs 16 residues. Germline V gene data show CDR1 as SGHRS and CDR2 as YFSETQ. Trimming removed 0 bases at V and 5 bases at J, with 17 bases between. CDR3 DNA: TGCGCCAGCAGCTTGGCTCTCGGCAGGGTGATAACTGAAGCTTTCTTT. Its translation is CASSLALGRVITEAFF. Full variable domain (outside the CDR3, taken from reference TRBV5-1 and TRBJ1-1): KAGVTQTPRYLIKTRGQQVTLSCSPISGHRSVSWYQQTPGQGLQFLFEYFSETQRNKGNFPGRFSGRQFSNSRSEMNVSTLELGDSALYLCASSLALGRVITEAFFGQGTRLTVV.

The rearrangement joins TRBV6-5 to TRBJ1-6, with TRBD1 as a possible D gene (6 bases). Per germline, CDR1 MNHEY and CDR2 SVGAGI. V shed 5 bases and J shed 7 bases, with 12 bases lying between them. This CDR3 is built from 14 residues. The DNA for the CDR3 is TGTGCCAGCAGTCCGGACAGTAGGAATTCACCCCTCCACTTT. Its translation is CASSPDSRNSPLHF.

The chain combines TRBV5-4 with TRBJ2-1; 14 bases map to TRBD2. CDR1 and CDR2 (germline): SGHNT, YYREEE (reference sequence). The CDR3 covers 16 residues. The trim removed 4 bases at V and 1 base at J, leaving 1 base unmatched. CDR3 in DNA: TGTGCCAGCAGCGGACTAGCGGGGGGATCCTACAATGAGCAGTTCTTC. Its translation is CASSGLAGGSYNEQFF.